This T cell receptor (beta chain) was captured in a study of cytomegalovirus exposure and HLA in healthy donors. Study-wide background: Earlier, 110 million or so unique TCR beta sequences were recovered from roughly 170 million T cells by an analysis.

PCR involved 60 Vbeta and 13 Jbeta primers. Assay: immunoSEQ multiplex PCR; the TCRdb copy retains only in-frame clones and omits some. The table includes about 92,000 clones, roughly 63% detected once. Study-level findings and limits: Later genetic work tied a missense DCLRE1C variant to beta-chain V and J trimming.

To note about this clone: The antigen remains unidentified.

Donors in the study were healthy people who gave bone marrow. Trimming cost V 3 bases and J 4 bases, with 9 bases left between them. Germline lookup yields CDR1 LGHNA and CDR2 YSLEER. This CDR3 comprises 13 residues. This chain joins TRBV4-3 and TRBJ2-5; tentative D call: TRBD2 (6 bases). The sequence derives from a man aged 45-65 years in good health and CMV-seronegative. What was sequenced was PBMCs. CDR3 in amino acids: CASSQRGAETQYF. The CDR3 DNA reads TGCGCCAGCAGCCAGCGCGGGGCAGAGACCCAGTACTTC.